These 30 T cell receptor beta chains share one sample of origin, sequenced in a study of sequential checkpoint blockade in melanoma. Stated treatment: randomized to nivolumab then ipilimumab (arm A) or the reverse (arm B). Using immunoSEQ multiplex PCR, the repertoire was profiled, and TCRdb retains in-frame clones only, with some absent. The sample holds fewer than 45,000 clones; 80% to 90% are singletons and the top ten take 12%. The material was CD8+ T cells sorted from blood (inferred from file names), obtained from a patient given nivolumab and ipilimumab in sequence. These receptors all stem from a human donor with melanoma.

The V call is TRBV7-8, the J call TRBJ2-2, with TRBD1 matching over 7 bases. The CDR3 loop spans 15 amino acids. Germline V gene lookup returns CDR1 SGHVS and CDR2 FQNEAQ. J was trimmed by 6 bases and V by 1 base; bases with no gene match: 5. CDR3 in DNA: TGTGCCAGCAGCTTAGAGGGGGCAGGGGCCGGGGAGCTGTTTTTT. This codes for CASSLEGAGAGELFF.

The rearrangement links TRBV7-9 to TRBJ1-2; the D gene is possibly TRBD1 (5 bases). CDR3 length: 14 residues. Looked up from germline, CDR1 is SEHNR and CDR2 is FQNEAQ (reference sequence). Trimming pared 1 base from V and 6 bases from J, leaving 12 bases between. The CDR3: CASSLVSQGHGYTF. As DNA, the CDR3 is TGTGCCAGCAGCTTAGTGTCGCAGGGCCATGGCTACACCTTC.

This clone was found a few times. The chain joins TRBV19 to TRBJ2-2, with 9 bases identical to TRBD2. The CDR3 loop spans 16 amino acids. In germline, CDR1 is LNHDA, CDR2 SQIVND (reference sequence). J was trimmed by 6 bases and V by 6 bases; bases with no gene match: 11. CDR3 in amino acids: CASRHSGSWAAGELFF. CDR3 in DNA: TGTGCCAGTAGACATAGCGGGAGTTGGGCAGCCGGGGAGCTGTTTTTT.

The gene calls are TRBV2 and TRBJ2-7; TRBD1 matches 10 bases. The germline V gene encodes CDR1 SNHLY and CDR2 FYNNEI. The CDR3 spans 14 residues. V lost 8 bases to trimming and J lost 8 bases; unmatched junction nucleotides: 12. CDR3: CASEPGQGVSQQYF. The DNA for the CDR3 is TGTGCCAGCGAACCCGGACAGGGGGTGTCTCAGCAGTACTTC.

This clone appeared a few times. The V and J genes are TRBV7-9 and TRBJ2-7; 14 positions match TRBD2. This CDR3 has 14 residues. Germline loops: CDR1 SEHNR, CDR2 FQNEAQ (reference sequence). V was pared by 5 bases and J by 5 bases, with 2 bases of the junction left unmatched. CDR3 loop: CASSMGLAGDEQYF. Written as DNA, the CDR3 is TGTGCCAGCAGCATGGGACTAGCGGGAGACGAGCAGTACTTC.

The gene calls are TRBV5-4 and TRBJ2-1; D perhaps matches TRBD1 (5 bases). This CDR3 is built from 14 residues. Trimming left V 4 bases short and J 1 base short, with 9 bases between. Germline values: CDR1 SGHNT, CDR2 YYREEE (reference sequence). The CDR3 here is CASSPDTSYNEQFF. Here the CDR3 DNA reads TGTGCCAGCAGCCCGGACACTTCCTACAATGAGCAGTTCTTC.

The chain carries TRBV5-4 and TRBJ2-5, with 7 bases that match TRBD1. Germline loops: CDR1 SGHNT, CDR2 YYREEE (reference sequence). This CDR3 is 12 amino acids long. The junction had 6 bases not matched to a gene; V was cut back by 0 bases and J by 13 bases. Here the CDR3 DNA reads TGTGCCAGCAGCTTGGGGACAGGTCCTAGGTACTTC. Its protein is CASSLGTGPRYF.

The chain recombines TRBV14 with TRBJ1-2; D might be TRBD1 (5 bases). Trimming removed 0 bases from V and 8 bases from J, with 16 bases in between. This CDR3 comprises 15 residues. The germline CDR1 and CDR2 sequences are SGHDN and FVKESK. As DNA, the CDR3 is TGTGCCAGCAGCCAAGATCTCATACAGGCGCGCGGCTACACCTTC. Translation gives CASSQDLIQARGYTF.

The chain uses TRBV27 and TRBJ2-7, with 9 bases fitting TRBD2. CDR3 length: 16 residues. The junction had 15 bases not matched to a gene; V was cut back by 9 bases and J by 3 bases. Germline V gives CDR1 MNHEY, CDR2 SMNVEV (reference sequence). The CDR3 sequence is CASVKLAGDLSYEQYV. Written as DNA, the CDR3 is TGTGCCAGTGTCAAGTTAGCGGGAGACCTAAGCTACGAGCAGTACGTC.

The J gene is TRBJ2-6, the V gene TRBV27; unclear D gene. The CDR3 is 14 amino acids. Trimming took off 5 bases at V and 2 bases at J, with 7 bases between the two ends. From germline, CDR1 is MNHEY and CDR2 SMNVEV (reference sequence). CDR3 protein: CASSPFAGANVLTF. In DNA form, the CDR3 reads TGTGCCAGCAGTCCTTTTGCTGGGGCCAACGTCCTGACTTTC.

This sequence joins TRBV18 and TRBJ2-7; D may be TRBD1 (6 bases). Germline lookup yields CDR1 KGHSH and CDR2 LQKENI. The V and J ends lost 2 bases and 3 bases respectively, with 17 bases between them. This CDR3 comprises 16 residues. The CDR3 DNA follows: TGTGCCAGCTCACCATCCGCAGGGGCCTCAGGCTACGAGCAGTACTTC. Residues: CASSPSAGASGYEQYF.

This chain connects TRBV18 to TRBJ2-6, with TRBD2 matching over 7 bases. The CDR3 sequence is 16 residues long. CDR1 is KGHSH, CDR2 LQKENI, per germline. Trimming cost V 6 bases and J 2 bases; bases outside gene matches: 7. The CDR3 DNA reads TGTGCCAGCTCCCCATGGGAGGGCCCTGGGGCCAACGTCCTGACTTTC. This gives the protein CASSPWEGPGANVLTF.

V is TRBV28 and J is TRBJ1-2, with 12 bases matching TRBD1. The CDR3 length is 17 residues. The J segment lost 3 bases and the V segment lost 3 bases, leaving 8 bases of the junction unmatched. Germline values: CDR1 MDHEN, CDR2 SYDVKM. CDR3 DNA: TGTGCCAGCAGTTTTTTCGGGACAGGGGGCATCTACTATGGCTACACCTTC. This codes for CASSFFGTGGIYYGYTF.

The chain employs TRBV27 and TRBJ1-5; D is perhaps TRBD1 (5 bases). CDR3 length: 14 residues. CDR1 is MNHEY, CDR2 SMNVEV, per germline (reference sequence). Trimming took 3 bases from V and 2 from J, leaving 8 bases between them. The CDR3 here is CASSFGRGNQPQHF. DNA for the CDR3: TGTGCCAGCAGTTTCGGCAGGGGCAATCAGCCCCAGCATTTT.

Only one count was recorded for this clone. This chain joins TRBV7-9 and TRBJ2-7; D might be TRBD1 (5 bases). The germline V gene has CDR1 SEHNR and CDR2 FQNEAQ (reference sequence). The CDR3 has 13 amino acids. Trimming left V 1 base short and J 10 bases short, with 14 bases between. DNA of the CDR3: TGTGCCAGCAGCTTAGGAGTGATGGGGCCCCAGTACGTC. Its translation: CASSLGVMGPQYV.

The chain links TRBV6-8 to TRBJ1-2; the match to TRBD1 covers 10 bases. The germline V gene has CDR1 MNHGY and CDR2 SAAAGT. Trimming took 4 bases from V and 6 from J; bases not matched to a gene: 5. The CDR3 contains 14 residues. CDR3 protein: CASSLGQGNNGYTF. CDR3 DNA: TGTGCCAGCAGTTTGGGACAGGGGAATAATGGCTACACCTTC.

This chain connects TRBV9 to TRBJ2-1; D gene uncertain. CDR3 length: 14 residues. Germline CDR1 is SGDLS and CDR2 is YYNGEE. The V end lost 5 bases, the J end lost 7 bases, and 16 bases lay between the germline ends. The CDR3 spells CASSAGDTGNEQFF. CDR3 nucleotides: TGTGCCAGCAGTGCCGGTGACACTGGTAATGAGCAGTTCTTC.

The chain combines TRBV7-9 with TRBJ2-1; 10 nucleotides line up with TRBD2. V lost 3 bases to trimming and J lost 6 bases; unmatched junction nucleotides: 5. The CDR3 runs to 15 residues. Germline V gene data show CDR1 as SEHNR and CDR2 as FQNEAQ (reference sequence). The CDR3 loop reads CASSFSASGGNEQFF. CDR3 in DNA: TGTGCCAGCAGCTTTTCGGCTAGCGGGGGCAATGAGCAGTTCTTC.

This clone showed up just a few times. The chain recombines TRBV5-1 with TRBJ2-7; D is unresolved. The CDR3 runs 14 residues. V lost 0 bases and J 4 bases, leaving 11 bases between the germline ends. The germline gives CDR1 SGHRS, CDR2 YFSETQ. This CDR3 reads CASSLAGSTYEQYF. CDR3 in DNA: TGCGCCAGCAGCTTGGCAGGCTCGACATACGAGCAGTACTTC.

This clone appeared a few times. The rearrangement uses TRBV7-3 and TRBJ1-3, with 8 bases fitting TRBD1. Germline V gives CDR1 SGHTA, CDR2 FQGTGA. The junction had 4 bases not matched to a gene; V was cut back by 5 bases and J by 1 base. This CDR3 contains 15 residues. CDR3 in DNA: TGTGCCAGCAGCAATACAGGGGGATCTGGAAACACCATATATTTT. Its translation: CASSNTGGSGNTIYF.

Points on this clone: One junction end does not reproduce the germline sequence, and a read error may be involved. The chain combines TRBV27 with TRBJ2-1, with 8 bases aligning to TRBD1. This CDR3 comprises 15 residues. The germline CDR1 and CDR2 sequences are MNHEY and SMNVEV (reference sequence). The CDR3 nucleotides read TGTGCCAGCAGATTATCAGGGGGCGGTTACAATGAGCAGTTCTTC. Protein product: CASRLSGGGYNEQFF.

This chain connects TRBV28 to TRBJ2-5; possible D gene TRBD2, 5 bases. The CDR3 spans 14 residues. The germline CDR1 and CDR2 sequences are MDHEN and SYDVKM. Trimming shortened V by 6 bases and J by 4 bases, and 15 bases separated the two germline ends. The CDR3 DNA is TGTGCCAGCAGCGACCACCTAGCATCAGAGACCCAGTACTTC. It encodes CASSDHLASETQYF.

V is TRBV7-9 and J is TRBJ1-2; possibly TRBD1 for D (6 bases). V was cut by 4 bases and J by 7 bases, with 25 bases left in between. Germline loops: CDR1 SEHNR, CDR2 FQNEAQ (reference sequence). CDR3 length: 17 amino acids. CDR3 DNA sequence: TGTGCCAGCAGCTCAAAACTTCGGACAGAGATTGCTATTGGCTACACCTTC. Its translation: CASSSKLRTEIAIGYTF.

V usage is TRBV9 and J usage is TRBJ2-7; 9 positions agree with TRBD1. Germline-derived CDR1 and CDR2 are SGDLS and YYNGEE. The CDR3 contains 16 residues. V shed 2 bases, J shed 3 bases, and the junction held 9 bases outside the gene matches. The DNA for the CDR3 is TGTGCCAGCAGCGTCCGACCGGGACAGGGAATCTACGAGCAGTACTTC. It yields the protein CASSVRPGQGIYEQYF. The full variable domain, rest sourced from reference TRBV9 and TRBJ2-7, is DSGVTQTPKHLITATGQRVTLRCSPRSGDLSVYWYQQSLDQGLQFLIQYYNGEERAKGNILERFSAQQFPDLHSELNLSSLELGDSALYFCASSVRPGQGIYEQYFGPGTRLTVT.

The rearrangement links TRBV6-5 to TRBJ1-1, with D perhaps matching TRBD1 (5 bases). Trimming stripped 6 bases from V and 1 base from J, with 9 bases between. Germline CDR1 reads MNHEY; CDR2 reads SVGAGI. The CDR3 consists of 13 residues. The CDR3 loop reads CASRPGGNTEAFF. The DNA of the CDR3 is TGTGCCAGCAGGCCGGGGGGGAACACTGAAGCTTTCTTT.

This rearrangement joins TRBV4-1 to TRBJ1-4; D is perhaps TRBD1 (6 bases). The CDR3 has 15 residues. Germline values: CDR1 MGHRA, CDR2 YSYEKL. The V and J ends lost 3 bases and 8 bases respectively, with 16 bases between them. This CDR3 reads CASSQARQGSEKLFF. CDR3 coding DNA: TGCGCCAGCAGCCAGGCCCGGCAGGGGAGCGAAAAACTGTTTTTT.

The CDR3 DNA sequence: TGTGCCAGTCTCCAGGTTGTTGGCTACACCTTC. Its translation: CASLQVVGYTF. The V gene is TRBV5-8, the J gene TRBJ1-2; D unresolved. Germline CDR1 is SGHTS and CDR2 is YDEGEE. The V end lost 8 bases, the J end lost 7 bases, and 12 bases lay between the germline ends. The CDR3 is 11 residues long.

The chain employs TRBV27 and TRBJ1-5; 8 bases are a match to TRBD1. In germline, CDR1 is MNHEY, CDR2 SMNVEV (reference sequence). The CDR3 is 16 residues long. V gave up 7 bases and J gave up 4 bases; unmatched junction bases: 12. In nucleotides, the CDR3 is TGTGCCAGCACCGACGGTGACAGGGGTCCAAATCAGCCCCAGCATTTT. It is translated as CASTDGDRGPNQPQHF.

V and J are TRBV19 and TRBJ1-3, with D possibly TRBD1 on 6 matching bases. This CDR3 region has 17 residues. Germline values: CDR1 LNHDA, CDR2 SQIVND (reference sequence). V lost 3 bases, J lost 0 bases, and 15 bases lay in between. CDR3 DNA: TGTGCCAGTAGTATCTGGACAGATTTCAGCTCTGGAAACACCATATATTTT. Translating gives CASSIWTDFSSGNTIYF.

This rearrangement joins TRBV27 to TRBJ2-7; D might be TRBD2 (6 bases). This CDR3 comprises 14 residues. The germline V and J ends were trimmed by 0 bases and 3 bases, with 9 bases remaining between them. Germline lookup yields CDR1 MNHEY and CDR2 SMNVEV (reference sequence). The CDR3 loop is CASSLSGRGYEQYF. Here the CDR3 DNA reads TGTGCCAGCAGTTTATCCGGGCGGGGCTACGAGCAGTACTTC.